This passage covers 3 T cell receptor beta chains from one sample sequenced in a study of cytomegalovirus exposure and HLA in healthy donors. Clones were read by immunoSEQ multiplex PCR, and TCRdb kept only the in-frame ones, dropping some. This sample has around 150,000 clones, with around nine tenths found just once. What was sequenced was PBMCs. The receptor source for this set is a man between 18 and 35 years old in good health and CMV-seronegative.

In this sample, this clone turned up once. The genes are TRBV4-1 and TRBJ1-4; 8 bases match TRBD1. CDR3 length: 17 residues. CDR1 is MGHRA and CDR2 is YSYEKL in the germline V gene. Trimming removed 5 bases from V and 3 bases from J; junction bases left unmatched: 11. This chain's CDR3 is CASSSFTGGKANEKLFF. The CDR3 nucleotides are TGCGCCAGCAGCAGTTTTACAGGGGGAAAGGCTAATGAAAAACTGTTTTTT.

This chain links TRBV28 with TRBJ2-7; 8 bases agree with TRBD2. The ends lost 7 bases at V and 1 base at J; junction bases unmatched: 9. Germline V gives CDR1 MDHEN, CDR2 SYDVKM. The length of the CDR3 is 15 residues. CDR3 protein: CASMPGTRISYEQYV. CDR3 nucleotide sequence: TGTGCCAGCATGCCCGGGACTAGGATATCCTACGAGCAGTACGTC.

This chain joins TRBV11-3 and TRBJ2-5; 9 nucleotides align to TRBD2. Germline trimming cut 0 bases from V and 7 bases from J; bases unmatched to any gene: 6. The CDR3 totals 15 residues. Germline V gives CDR1 SGHNT, CDR2 YENEEA. The CDR3 here is CASSLDGVSGRTQYF. CDR3 bases: TGTGCCAGCAGCTTAGATGGGGTTAGCGGGAGGACCCAGTACTTC.